Shown below are 32 T cell receptor beta chains from a single sample sequenced in a study of T cell repertoires in cytomegalovirus infection. These receptors have no identified antigens. TCRdb used MiXCR to reprocess the reads, holding one entry per CDR3 protein. This sample yields approximately 990,000 distinct CDR3 sequences, of which around 31% are seen a single time; over 12% belongs to the top ten. Sequences were derived from cultured CD8+ T cells from PBMCs, sampled from culture after CMV antigen stimulation. The receptors stem from a human donor in good health (CMV status not recorded). Some clones in this sample may be carry-over from other donors' samples.

There are many counts of this clonotype. V is TRBV12-3 or TRBV12-4 and J is TRBJ2-3; D is ambiguous. The CDR3 length is 14 residues. Trimming pared 6 bases from V and 2 bases from J, leaving 12 bases between. The CDR3 region is CASSPLFPTDTQYF. DNA of the CDR3: TGTGCCAGCAGCCCCTTATTCCCCACAGATACGCAGTATTTT.

A word on this clonotype: A junction end diverges from the germline sequence, so it may reflect a read error. The CDR3 is CASSLGKGPDTQYF. In DNA, the CDR3 is TGTGCTAGCAGCTTAGGGAAGGGCCCAGATACGCAGTATTTT. The chain links TRBV7-7 to TRBJ2-3; D is unclear. The germline V gene encodes CDR1 SSHAT and CDR2 FNYEAQ (reference sequence). The CDR3 covers 14 residues.

The gene calls are TRBV6-1 and TRBJ2-1; D remains unclear. Trimming cost V 6 bases and J 1 base, with 7 bases left between them. Germline loops: CDR1 MNHNS, CDR2 SASEGT. The CDR3 sequence is 13 residues long. CDR3 sequence (DNA): TGTGCCAGCAGGCAGCTTTCCTACAATGAGCAGTTCTTC. It codes for CASRQLSYNEQFF.

V usage is TRBV19 and J usage is TRBJ2-1; tentatively, D is TRBD2 (5 bases). The CDR3 runs to 14 residues. Germline CDR1 and CDR2: LNHDA and SQIVND (reference sequence). V was pared by 1 base and J by 8 bases, with 12 bases between. The chain's CDR3 is CASSIGENPYEQFF. DNA for the CDR3: TGTGCCAGTAGTATAGGGGAGAATCCCTATGAGCAGTTCTTC.

CDR3: CASSSNREQYF. The CDR3 coding sequence is TGTGCCAGCAGCTCGAATCGAGAGCAGTACTTC. V and J are TRBV7-9 and TRBJ2-7; D remains ambiguous. Trimming removed 4 bases at V and 7 bases at J, with 8 bases between. The CDR3 covers 11 residues. CDR1 is SEHNR, CDR2 FQNEAQ, per germline (reference sequence). Complete variable domain (other parts from reference TRBV7-9 and TRBJ2-7): DTGVSQNPRHKITKRGQNVTFRCDPISEHNRLYWYRQTLGQGPEFLTYFQNEAQLEKSRLLSDRFSAERPKGSFSTLEIQRTEQGDSAMYLCASSSNREQYFGPGTRLTVT.

This clonotype has a count of ten or more. The V and J genes are TRBV7-2 and TRBJ1-5, with no clear D. From germline, CDR1 is SGHTA and CDR2 FQGNSA. There are 15 residues in the CDR3. The V and J ends lost 3 bases and 3 bases respectively, with 12 bases between them. The CDR3 nucleotides read TGTGCCAGCAGCTTCTTTCCCCAGGTCAATCAGCCCCAGCATTTT. It translates to CASSFFPQVNQPQHF.

There are many counts of this clonotype. The chain employs TRBV7-6 and TRBJ2-7; no clear D gene. The germline V gene has CDR1 SGHVS and CDR2 FNYEAQ. The CDR3 is 14 residues long. Deletions cut 0 bases from V and 0 bases from J, with 6 bases between. CDR3 loop: CASSLAGLSYEQYV. In nucleotides, the CDR3 is TGTGCCAGCAGCTTAGCAGGGCTCTCCTACGAGCAGTACGTC.

This clonotype has just a few counts. This chain uses TRBV7-9 with TRBJ2-1; D may match TRBD1 or TRBD2 (6 bases each). CDR1 is SEHNR and CDR2 is FQNEAQ in the germline V gene (reference sequence). The V gene lost 5 bases and the J gene lost 16 bases, with 18 bases spanning the gap. The CDR3 runs 12 residues. The CDR3 loop is CASSPGTEGQFF. For the CDR3, the DNA is TGTGCCAGCAGCCCAGGGACGGAGGGACAATTCTTC.

The CDR3 nucleotides are TGTGCCAGCAGTCCCGATAATCTTGCGGGGGGCTACAATGAGCAGTTCTTC. Protein sequence: CASSPDNLAGGYNEQFF. The rearrangement uses TRBV12-3 or TRBV12-4 and TRBJ2-1; 8 nucleotides line up with TRBD2. The CDR3 runs 17 residues. Trimming took 5 bases from V and 3 from J; bases not matched to a gene: 12.

This clonotype was counted only a few times. The V call is TRBV6-1, the J call TRBJ1-1, with no clear D. Per the germline V gene, CDR1 is MNHNS and CDR2 is SASEGT. V was trimmed by 1 base and J by 0 bases, leaving 15 bases between them. The CDR3 has 17 amino acids. The CDR3 is CASSEVGYINMNTEAFF. In DNA, the CDR3 is TGTGCCAGCAGTGAAGTGGGGTACATAAACATGAACACTGAAGCTTTCTTT.

This clonotype was observed once. The rearrangement links TRBV20-1 to TRBJ2-3; D might be TRBD2 (7 bases). V lost 0 bases and J 3 bases, leaving 22 bases between the germline ends. This CDR3 contains 18 residues. Germline-derived CDR1 and CDR2 are DFQATT and SNEGSKA (reference sequence). The CDR3 coding sequence is TGCAGTGCTAGAGAGTACCGGGGGGCAACCCTGCTTACAGATACGCAGTATTTT. This codes for CSAREYRGATLLTDTQYF.

The CDR3 spells CASRGDRGSEETQYF. The CDR3 DNA reads as TGTGCCAGCAGAGGGGACAGGGGATCAGAAGAGACCCAGTACTTC. This chain connects TRBV6-8 to TRBJ2-5; the match to TRBD1 covers 10 bases. Trimming at V came to 6 bases and at J to 3 bases, leaving 7 bases not matched to a gene. This CDR3 is built from 15 residues. Germline values: CDR1 MNHGY, CDR2 SAAAGT.

This clonotype occurred many times. The V gene is TRBV7-9, the J gene TRBJ1-1; perhaps TRBD1 as D (5 bases). The CDR3 has 15 residues. Germline lookup yields CDR1 SEHNR and CDR2 FQNEAQ (reference sequence). V gave up 4 bases and J gave up 0 bases, with 12 bases separating them. The CDR3 DNA follows: TGTGCCAGCAGCTCACCTAGGGGACTGAACACTGAAGCTTTCTTT. It yields the protein CASSSPRGLNTEAFF.

Concerning this clonotype: A much bigger clone sits one base away, suggesting this may be a read error. The rearrangement uses TRBV24-1 and TRBJ1-1; D is uncertain. Trimming cost V 8 bases and J 5 bases, with 8 bases left between them. The CDR3 is 11 residues long. CDR1 KGHDR and CDR2 SFDVKD come from the germline V gene. This chain's CDR3 is CATTTETEAFF. The CDR3 nucleotides read TGTGCCACCACAACTGAGACTGAAGCTTTCTTT.

The sample holds a few counts of this clonotype. The CDR3 spells CASSSAGRTYEQYF. CDR3 in DNA: TGTGCCAGCAGTTCAGCGGGGAGAACCTACGAGCAGTACTTC. The chain is built from TRBV12-3 or TRBV12-4 and TRBJ2-7, with 7 bases matching TRBD2. Trimming removed 4 bases from V and 2 bases from J; junction bases left unmatched: 5. This CDR3 region has 14 residues.

This clonotype appeared many times. This chain uses TRBV12-3 or TRBV12-4 with TRBJ1-2; D is ambiguous. The CDR3 is 11 amino acids. V gave up 3 bases and J gave up 5 bases, with 4 bases separating them. This chain's CDR3 is CASSFGYGYTF. The CDR3 DNA is TGTGCCAGCAGTTTTGGGTATGGCTACACCTTC.

The J gene is TRBJ1-5, the V gene TRBV27; D gene ambiguous. This CDR3 has 15 amino acids. The V end lost 6 bases, the J end lost 3 bases, and 15 bases lay between the germline ends. The V gene's germline CDR1 is MNHEY and CDR2 SMNVEV (reference sequence). CDR3 nucleotide sequence: TGTGCCAGCAGATCGACCGACGGGATCAATCAGCCCCAGCATTTT. Translating it yields CASRSTDGINQPQHF.

The V gene is TRBV29-1, the J gene TRBJ2-2; 9 bases align to TRBD2. The CDR3 runs 17 residues. Germline lookup yields CDR1 SQVTM and CDR2 ANQGSEA. CDR3 nucleotides: TGCAGAACTAACGGATTAGCGGGGGCCAAGAACACCGGGGAGCTGTTTTTT. Amino acids: CRTNGLAGAKNTGELFF.

The table lists this clonotype with a few counts. The V and J genes are TRBV7-9 and TRBJ1-1; D gene uncertain. The V end was cut by 6 bases, the J end by 4 bases, with 15 bases between. The CDR3 extends over 14 amino acids. CDR1 SEHNR and CDR2 FQNEAQ come from the germline V gene (reference sequence). The CDR3 nucleotides read TGTGCCAGCAGTCCGGTTACGGGAGGCACTGAAGCTTTCTTT. This sequence encodes CASSPVTGGTEAFF. The entire variable domain, with the rest obtained from reference TRBV7-9 and TRBJ1-1, is as follows: DTGVSQNPRHKITKRGQNVTFRCDPISEHNRLYWYRQTLGQGPEFLTYFQNEAQLEKSRLLSDRFSAERPKGSFSTLEIQRTEQGDSAMYLCASSPVTGGTEAFFGQGTRLTVV.

This sequence joins TRBV27 and TRBJ2-6, with 11 bases that match TRBD2. CDR3 length: 17 amino acids. CDR1 is MNHEY and CDR2 is SMNVEV in the germline V gene (reference sequence). Unmatched junction bases numbered 4, after V lost 6 bases and J lost 0 bases. The DNA for the CDR3 is TGTGCCAGCAGACGTAGCGGGGGGGCCTCTGGGGCCAACGTCCTGACTTTC. Its protein is CASRRSGGASGANVLTF.

The chain joins TRBV6-5 to TRBJ1-2; D gene unclear. The CDR3 runs to 14 residues. The ends were cut back, 0 bases at V and 4 bases at J, with 9 bases in the middle. CDR1 is MNHEY, CDR2 SVGAGI, per germline. The CDR3, as DNA: TGTGCCAGCAGTTACTCGGGAGGGCTCTATGGCTACACCTTC. It encodes CASSYSGGLYGYTF.

This clonotype was counted between two and nine times. The chain carries TRBV19 and TRBJ1-5; D uncertain. There are 15 residues in the CDR3. Trimming took 2 bases from V and 4 from J, leaving 12 bases between them. Per the germline V gene, CDR1 is LNHDA and CDR2 is SQIVND (reference sequence). The CDR3 nucleotides read TGTGCCAGTAGTATATCGGCGGAACTAAATCAGCCCCAGCATTTT. Translated: CASSISAELNQPQHF.

This clonotype was recorded a few times. The chain combines TRBV7-9 with TRBJ1-2; D unresolved. V gave up 4 bases and J gave up 8 bases, with 11 bases separating them. Germline CDR1 is SEHNR and CDR2 is FQNEAQ (reference sequence). This CDR3 region has 12 residues. CDR3 bases: TGTGCCAGCAGCTACGATATACGGGGCTACACCTTC. It specifies CASSYDIRGYTF.

The chain is built from TRBV2 and TRBJ1-2; 8 bases match TRBD1. V lost 8 bases, J lost 3 bases, and 8 bases stayed unmatched. Germline V gene lookup returns CDR1 SNHLY and CDR2 FYNNEI. The CDR3 runs 14 residues. CDR3 DNA: TGTGCCAGCCAACGGACAGGGATCGACTATGGCTACACCTTC. Its protein product is CASQRTGIDYGYTF.

There are a few counts of this clonotype. The gene calls are TRBV7-9 and TRBJ2-7, with unresolved D. The CDR3 contains 12 residues. Trimming stripped 2 bases from V and 10 bases from J, with 12 bases between. Germline values: CDR1 SEHNR, CDR2 FQNEAQ (reference sequence). This CDR3 reads CASSLSALGQYF. The CDR3 DNA reads as TGTGCCAGCAGCTTATCGGCGTTGGGCCAGTACTTC.

This clonotype was observed a few times. The chain links TRBV18 to TRBJ1-5; D not resolved. The CDR3 totals 14 residues. V was pared by 0 bases and J by 5 bases, with 8 bases between. The germline V gene has CDR1 KGHSH and CDR2 LQKENI. CDR3 region: CASSPPGSYQPQHF. CDR3 DNA sequence: TGTGCCAGCTCACCACCAGGCAGCTATCAGCCCCAGCATTTT.

This clonotype came up a few times. The gene calls are TRBV9 and TRBJ2-6; 9 nucleotides line up with TRBD1. Losses at the gene ends were 1 base for V and 0 bases for J; bases not matched to a gene: 5. CDR1 is SGDLS and CDR2 is YYNGEE in the germline V gene. The CDR3 sequence is 18 residues long. The chain's CDR3 is CASSVSGTGISGANVLTF. In DNA, the CDR3 is TGTGCCAGCAGCGTATCCGGGACAGGGATCTCTGGGGCCAACGTCCTGACTTTC.

Ten or more counts support this clonotype. The chain has TRBV12-3 or TRBV12-4 and TRBJ1-1; D unresolved. The V end lost 7 bases, the J end lost 1 base, and 22 bases lay between the germline ends. The length of the CDR3 is 17 residues. CDR3 loop: CASTFDTETRSNTEAFF. DNA for the CDR3: TGTGCCAGCACCTTTGACACAGAAACCAGATCGAACACTGAAGCTTTCTTT.

This clonotype was seen a handful of times. The rearrangement links TRBV5-5 to TRBJ2-7, with D unclear. Deletions cut 7 bases from V and 0 bases from J, with 11 bases between. This CDR3 is built from 13 residues. CDR1 SGHKS and CDR2 YYEKEE come from the germline V gene (reference sequence). Here the CDR3 reads CASFPPGSYEQYF. The CDR3 bases are TGTGCCAGCTTCCCTCCCGGCTCCTACGAGCAGTACTTC.

The chain is built from TRBV11-2 and TRBJ1-1; a weak D match, TRBD1 (5 bases). V lost 1 base to trimming and J lost 3 bases, with 12 bases between them. The CDR3 covers 15 residues. Germline CDR1 is SGHAT and CDR2 is FQNNGV. This CDR3 is CASSLGYGADTEAFF. As DNA, the CDR3 is TGTGCCAGCAGCTTAGGTTACGGGGCGGACACTGAAGCTTTCTTT.

About this clonotype: Possible read error: a much larger clone is one base away. The J gene is TRBJ1-2, the V gene TRBV7-2; D might be TRBD1 (6 bases). CDR3 length: 15 amino acids. Germline V lookup: CDR1 SGHTA, CDR2 FQGNSA. For the CDR3, the DNA is TGTGTCAGCAGTCAACTAACAGGGATCGAAGATGGCTACACCTTC. It yields the protein CVSSQLTGIEDGYTF.

This clonotype was counted between two and nine times. V usage is TRBV5-6 and J usage is TRBJ1-3; no firm D call. Germline V gene data show CDR1 as SGHDT and CDR2 as YYEEEE. V was trimmed by 0 bases and J by 2 bases, leaving 9 bases between them. The length of the CDR3 is 15 residues. The CDR3 region is CASSLDPGTGNTIYF. The CDR3 DNA sequence: TGTGCCAGCAGCTTGGATCCGGGGACTGGAAACACCATATATTTT. Combining the CDR3 with reference TRBV5-6 and TRBJ1-3 gives the whole variable domain DAGVTQSPTHLIKTRGQQVTLRCSPKSGHDTVSWYQQALGQGPQFIFQYYEEEERQRGNFPDRFSGHQFPNYSSELNVNALLLGDSALYLCASSLDPGTGNTIYFGEGSWLTVV.